The 20 T cell receptor beta chains below all came from one sample that was sequenced in a study of shared clonotypes between healthy human individuals. Measured with immunoSEQ multiplex PCR; TCRdb has only the in-frame clones, and not every one. The repertoire consists of under 1,100,000 clones, with 70% to 80% occurring once and the leading ten covering roughly 0.57%. The sample was memory CD4+ T cells from PBMCs. Subset here: CD45RA-negative fraction. These receptor sequences come from a man between 18 and 35 years old in good health. Some clones in this sample may be carry-over from other donors' samples.

The J gene is TRBJ1-6, the V gene TRBV30; 8 nucleotides agree with TRBD1. After removal of 5 bases from V and 10 bases from J, the junction contained 4 bases not matched to a gene. Germline CDR1 GTSNPN, CDR2 SVGIG (reference sequence). This CDR3 region has 12 residues. The CDR3 spells CAWGQGGSPLHF. The CDR3 nucleotides are TGTGCCTGGGGACAGGGTGGATCACCCCTCCACTTT.

The V call is TRBV28, the J call TRBJ2-7, with D hard to call. The CDR3 loop spans 12 amino acids. V lost 8 bases, J lost 0 bases, and 8 bases lay in between. CDR1 and CDR2 from the germline V gene are MDHEN and SYDVKM. CDR3 bases: TGTGCCAGCGGAACGAGCTCCTACGAGCAGTACTTC. Its translation is CASGTSSYEQYF.

This rearrangement joins TRBV28 to TRBJ1-1; 9 bases map to TRBD1. This CDR3 is built from 16 residues. With V trimmed by 6 bases and J by 6 bases, 14 bases remained unmatched. Germline assignment: CDR1 MDHEN and CDR2 SYDVKM. The CDR3 DNA reads TGTGCCAGCAGACGAGGGGACAGGGCGGTACGACCTGAAGCTTTCTTT. Residues: CASRRGDRAVRPEAFF.

The CDR3 DNA reads as TGTGCCAGCAACCGTATCGGGCAGGGGTTGGCGCAGTATTTT. Translated: CASNRIGQGLAQYF. V and J are TRBV7-9 and TRBJ2-3; tentatively, D is TRBD1 (6 bases). The CDR3 totals 14 residues. The ends were cut back, 7 bases at V and 10 bases at J, with 21 bases in the middle. Looked up from germline, CDR1 is SEHNR and CDR2 is FQNEAQ (reference sequence).

CDR3 DNA sequence: TGCAGCGTTGGCCCCCTCGAGGGGGCTAGAACTGAAGCTTTCTTT. Its translation: CSVGPLEGARTEAFF. This chain links TRBV29-1 with TRBJ1-1, with 7 bases lining up with TRBD1. This CDR3 comprises 15 residues. Germline assignment: CDR1 SQVTM and CDR2 ANQGSEA. J was trimmed by 5 bases and V by 4 bases; bases with no gene match: 13.

The V call is TRBV29-1, the J call TRBJ1-2; possibly TRBD1 for D (5 bases). This CDR3 has 15 residues. V dropped 2 bases and J dropped 5 bases, with 18 bases sitting between them. CDR1 is SQVTM and CDR2 is ANQGSEA in the germline V gene. The CDR3 coding sequence is TGCAGCGTTGAAATTGGGGCAGGAGGGCTGTATGGCTACACCTTC. Amino acid sequence: CSVEIGAGGLYGYTF.

The chain couples TRBV14 to TRBJ2-7; 7 bases align to TRBD1. The V and J ends lost 1 base and 11 bases, in that order; junction bases with no gene match: 2. This CDR3 has 11 residues. Looked up from germline, CDR1 is SGHDN and CDR2 is FVKESK. Written as DNA, the CDR3 is TGTGCCAGCAGCCAAGGGGGACAGAAGTACTTC. Its protein is CASSQGGQKYF.

The chain combines TRBV5-1 with TRBJ1-2; D not certain. Per germline, CDR1 SGHRS and CDR2 YFSETQ. The CDR3 is made up of 14 amino acids. Deletions cut 2 bases from V and 2 bases from J, with 10 bases between. The CDR3 DNA follows: TGCGCCAGCAGCTTAGGGTATCCAAACTATGGCTACACCTTC. Amino acid sequence: CASSLGYPNYGYTF.

The DNA for the CDR3 is TGTGCCAGCAGCTTGCCCAGCAGCCAAGAGACCCAGTACTTC. Its protein is CASSLPSSQETQYF. J is TRBJ2-5 and V is TRBV5-4; D uncertain. The CDR3 is made up of 14 amino acids. Trimming pared 1 base from V and 1 base from J, leaving 8 bases between. Germline loops: CDR1 SGHNT, CDR2 YYREEE (reference sequence).

The CDR3 sequence is CASMRQGAYEQYF. The DNA for the CDR3 is TGTGCCAGCATGAGGCAGGGGGCCTACGAGCAGTACTTC. The chain joins TRBV7-9 to TRBJ2-7; 7 bases are a match to TRBD1. The J segment lost 2 bases and the V segment lost 7 bases, leaving 5 bases of the junction unmatched. The CDR3 contains 13 residues. Germline V gene lookup returns CDR1 SEHNR and CDR2 FQNEAQ (reference sequence).

The chain is built from TRBV30 and TRBJ1-3, with D hard to call. Trimming removed 2 bases from V and 9 bases from J, with 11 bases in between. CDR1 is GTSNPN and CDR2 is SVGIG in the germline V gene (reference sequence). CDR3 length equals 12 residues. This CDR3 reads CAWSIGYGTIYF. The CDR3 nucleotides are TGTGCCTGGAGTATCGGGTATGGCACCATATATTTT.

The rearrangement uses TRBV20-1 and TRBJ2-3, with D unclear. Between the trimmed V and J ends, which lost 5 bases and 4 bases, there was a span of 7 bases. CDR3 length equals 11 residues. Germline V CDR1 and CDR2: DFQATT, SNEGSKA (reference sequence). The CDR3 here is CSAGVPDTQYF. The DNA of the CDR3 is TGCAGTGCTGGGGTTCCAGATACGCAGTATTTT.

CDR3 nucleotide sequence: TGCGCCAGCAGCCAAGGTCCTAGCGGGATTAAGAAACTTAACAATGAGCAGTTCTTC. Residues: CASSQGPSGIKKLNNEQFF. The chain employs TRBV4-1 and TRBJ2-1, with 9 bases aligning to TRBD2. With 1 base clipped from V and 5 bases from J, the junction kept 15 bases outside the gene matches. The CDR3 spans 19 residues. CDR1 and CDR2 (germline): MGHRA, YSYEKL.

V is TRBV7-9 and J is TRBJ2-5; 9 nucleotides agree with TRBD2. CDR3 length: 15 amino acids. Germline lookup yields CDR1 SEHNR and CDR2 FQNEAQ (reference sequence). With V trimmed by 5 bases and J by 5 bases, 9 bases remained unmatched. The CDR3 coding sequence is TGTGCCAGCAGCACATCTAGCGGGATGAGGGAGACCCAGTACTTC. Translated, it gives CASSTSSGMRETQYF.

The chain carries TRBV6-5 and TRBJ1-5; the D gene is possibly TRBD1 (5 bases). V lost 5 bases, J lost 7 bases, and 15 bases lay in between. Germline values: CDR1 MNHEY, CDR2 SVGAGI. The CDR3 totals 14 residues. As DNA, the CDR3 is TGTGCCAGCAGTGTCCGGGGGGGACGACAGCCCCAGCATTTT. Protein: CASSVRGGRQPQHF.

The chain carries TRBV5-4 and TRBJ2-1, with D maybe TRBD1 (5 bases). V was shortened by 3 bases and J by 7 bases, with 14 bases between the two germline ends. The CDR3 sequence is 14 residues long. Germline V lookup: CDR1 SGHNT, CDR2 YYREEE (reference sequence). The CDR3 here is CASSSGSVVNEQFF. The CDR3 bases are TGTGCCAGCAGCTCAGGGTCTGTGGTGAATGAGCAGTTCTTC. The full variable domain, with the rest looked up from reference TRBV5-4 and TRBJ2-1, is ETGVTQSPTHLIKTRGQQVTLRCSSQSGHNTVSWYQQALGQGPQFIFQYYREEENGRGNFPPRFSGLQFPNYSSELNVNALELDDSALYLCASSSGSVVNEQFFGPGTRLTVL.

The chain has TRBV5-6 and TRBJ2-1; 10 bases agree with TRBD2. There are 18 residues in the CDR3. V lost 0 bases, J lost 7 bases, and 13 bases stayed unmatched. The germline gives CDR1 SGHDT, CDR2 YYEEEE. The CDR3 loop reads CASSLALGISGRWNEQFF. DNA of the CDR3: TGTGCCAGCAGCTTGGCCTTGGGGATTAGCGGGAGGTGGAATGAGCAGTTCTTC. Complete variable domain (other parts from reference TRBV5-6 and TRBJ2-1): DAGVTQSPTHLIKTRGQQVTLRCSPKSGHDTVSWYQQALGQGPQFIFQYYEEEERQRGNFPDRFSGHQFPNYSSELNVNALLLGDSALYLCASSLALGISGRWNEQFFGPGTRLTVL.

J is TRBJ2-2 and V is TRBV7-8; D gene unclear. Trimming removed 1 base from V and 6 bases from J, with 18 bases in between. CDR3 length equals 17 residues. Germline CDR1 is SGHVS and CDR2 is FQNEAQ. The CDR3 sequence: CASSLGAGINIAGELFF. CDR3 in DNA: TGTGCCAGCAGCTTAGGGGCCGGTATAAACATCGCCGGGGAGCTGTTTTTT.

This clone was seen just once. The chain joins TRBV27 to TRBJ2-1; D possibly uses TRBD1 or TRBD2 (5 bases each). Germline V lookup: CDR1 MNHEY, CDR2 SMNVEV (reference sequence). Trimming removed 7 bases from V and 3 bases from J, with 22 bases in between. CDR3 length: 17 residues. CDR3 in amino acids: CASISKGTHPIYNEQFF. DNA of the CDR3: TGTGCCAGCATCTCCAAGGGGACGCACCCAATCTACAATGAGCAGTTCTTC.

The CDR3 DNA follows: TGTGCCAGCTCATCACAGGACTTCCAAGAGACCCAGTACTTC. Encoded protein: CASSSQDFQETQYF. This sequence joins TRBV18 and TRBJ2-5; D is tentatively TRBD1 or TRBD2 (5 bases each). Germline lookup yields CDR1 KGHSH and CDR2 LQKENI. This CDR3 contains 14 residues. Trimming removed 5 bases at V and 1 base at J, with 11 bases between. Full variable domain (remainder filled in from reference TRBV18 and TRBJ2-5): NAGVMQNPRHLVRRRGQEARLRCSPMKGHSHVYWYRQLPEEGLKFMVYLQKENIIDESGMPKERFSAEFPKEGPSILRIQQVVRGDSAAYFCASSSQDFQETQYFGPGTRLLVL.